One sample yielded the 7 T cell receptor beta chains listed below, sequenced in a study of T-cell reconstitution after alpha-beta-depleted transplantation in children. Construction of the TCRbeta library involved unique molecular identifiers. Each CDR3 protein is one row after TCRdb ran MiXCR on the PCR reads. The repertoire consists of 500,000 to 600,000 distinct CDR3 sequences, with approximately 32% occurring once and the leading ten covering under 3%. The specimen was PBMCs from the stem cell graft donor, collected from the stem cell graft. These receptors were obtained from a human donor who donated a stem cell graft to a child with aplastic anemia.

The chain recombines TRBV9 with TRBJ1-2; 8 nucleotides match TRBD1. This CDR3 region has 14 residues. The germline CDR1 and CDR2 sequences are SGDLS and YYNGEE. V lost 3 bases to trimming and J lost 5 bases; unmatched junction nucleotides: 6. This CDR3 is CASSGQGHKYGYTF. The CDR3 bases are TGTGCCAGCAGCGGACAGGGGCACAAATATGGCTACACCTTC.

This clonotype appeared once. The V call is TRBV20-1, the J call TRBJ1-1; perhaps TRBD1 as D (6 bases). Germline V gene sequence: CDR1 DFQATT, CDR2 SNEGSKA (reference sequence). Trimming removed 2 bases at V and 1 base at J, with 14 bases between. The CDR3 length is 15 residues. CDR3 amino acids: CSARSGHSTNTEAFF. CDR3 nucleotides: TGCAGTGCTAGATCGGGACACAGTACGAACACTGAAGCTTTCTTT.

There are a few counts of this clonotype. This chain links TRBV7-9 with TRBJ2-5; a weak D match, TRBD2 (7 bases). This CDR3 has 16 amino acids. Germline CDR1 reads SEHNR; CDR2 reads FQNEAQ (reference sequence). V gave up 3 bases and J gave up 1 base, with 15 bases separating them. This CDR3 is CASSFPGGAPQETQYF. CDR3 nucleotides: TGTGCCAGCAGCTTTCCGGGGGGCGCACCCCAAGAGACCCAGTACTTC.

The chain is built from TRBV15 and TRBJ2-7; no firm D call. The CDR3 extends over 11 amino acids. V lost 4 bases to trimming and J lost 2 bases, with 3 bases between them. Germline lookup yields CDR1 LNHNV and CDR2 YYDKDF (reference sequence). The CDR3 coding sequence is TGTGCCACCAGCACACCCTACGAGCAGTACTTC. Translating gives CATSTPYEQYF.

The chain employs TRBV7-9 and TRBJ1-1, with D unclear. The germline CDR1 and CDR2 sequences are SEHNR and FQNEAQ (reference sequence). There are 15 residues in the CDR3. The V end was cut by 1 base, the J end by 3 bases, with 12 bases between. The CDR3 is CASSLVSGGHTEAFF. CDR3 bases: TGTGCCAGCAGCTTAGTTTCCGGAGGGCACACTGAAGCTTTCTTT.

V gene TRBV6-1 combines with J gene TRBJ1-2, with 10 bases lining up with TRBD1. Germline CDR1 is MNHNS and CDR2 is SASEGT. The J segment lost 5 bases and the V segment lost 6 bases, leaving 3 bases of the junction unmatched. The CDR3 contains 13 residues. The CDR3 protein is CASRTGGWYGYTF. Here the CDR3 DNA reads TGTGCCAGCAGGACAGGGGGCTGGTATGGCTACACCTTC.

This clonotype came up a few times. The chain links TRBV25-1 to TRBJ2-5; 9 bases match TRBD1. The CDR3 is 16 amino acids. CDR1 is MGHDK and CDR2 is SYGVNS in the germline V gene. The trim removed 1 base at V and 7 bases at J, leaving 10 bases unmatched. CDR3 bases: TGTGCCAGCAGTGAATGGGGGACAGGGACATCACGGACCCAGTACTTC. This codes for CASSEWGTGTSRTQYF.